Listed here are 21 T cell receptor beta chains from one sample, sequenced in a study of T-cell reconstitution after alpha-beta-depleted transplantation in children. Preparation of the TCRbeta library was carried out with unique molecular identifiers. From the PCR reads, TCRdb called clonotypes with MiXCR, one entry per CDR3 protein. Among roughly 70,000 distinct CDR3 sequences, roughly 4.9% were seen once, and the ten largest hold about 19%. Material: PBMCs, mostly from graft donor cells, obtained 180 days after TCRalphabeta/CD19-depleted stem cell transplant. The receptors come from a boy younger than two who had a stem cell transplant for acute myeloid leukemia, so the T cells may come from the graft donor.

This clonotype was seen many times. The chain recombines TRBV12-3 or TRBV12-4 with TRBJ1-2; 9 bases are shared with TRBD1. There are 14 residues in the CDR3. V shed 2 bases and J 5 bases; nucleotides not matched to a gene: 3. The CDR3 bases are TGTGCCAGCAGTTTAAAGGGACAGGGTTATGGCTACACCTTC. This encodes CASSLKGQGYGYTF.

This clonotype was recorded many times. This chain links TRBV2 with TRBJ2-2; TRBD2 agrees at 9 bases. Germline lookup yields CDR1 SNHLY and CDR2 FYNNEI. V lost 7 bases and J lost 4; bases outside the gene matches: 10. The CDR3 length is 16 residues. The CDR3 bases are TGTGCCAGCACTTCGCGGGGGGGCGTTAGCACCGGGGAGCTGTTTTTT. It specifies CASTSRGGVSTGELFF.

Concerning this clonotype: This may be a read error: a much more frequent sequence differs by one nucleotide. The chain links TRBV6-5 to TRBJ1-1; 8 bases align to TRBD1. The CDR3 consists of 16 residues. Germline V gene sequence: CDR1 MNHEY, CDR2 SVGAGI. The CDR3: CASSNSIGQGNTEAFF. The CDR3, as DNA: TGTGCCAGCAGTAACTCGATAGGACAGGGGAACACTGAAGCTTTCTTT.

This clonotype is classed as medium-sized (0.01 to 0.1%). The chain joins TRBV20-1 to TRBJ2-3; 8 positions match TRBD2. Germline V gene data show CDR1 as DFQATT and CDR2 as SNEGSKA (reference sequence). V was pared by 5 bases and J by 7 bases, with 14 bases of the junction left unmatched. This CDR3 region has 15 residues. The CDR3 nucleotides are TGCAGTGCTGAAGTTAGCGGGGAGGAATTTAATACGCAGTATTTT. This codes for CSAEVSGEEFNTQYF.

This clonotype came up a few times. The rearrangement links TRBV10-2 to TRBJ2-5; D is perhaps TRBD2 (5 bases). The CDR3 length is 16 residues. Germline CDR1 reads WSHSY; CDR2 reads SAAADI. V lost 4 bases, J lost 1 base, and 16 bases lay in between. The CDR3 DNA reads TGCGCCAGCAGTGGGCTAGTAGCGCCCGCCCAAGAGACCCAGTACTTC. Protein product: CASSGLVAPAQETQYF.

At least ten counts were recorded for this clonotype. The chain links TRBV5-1 to TRBJ2-5; TRBD2 might be the D (5 bases). The CDR3 is made up of 14 amino acids. V was trimmed by 2 bases and J by 2 bases, leaving 10 bases between them. Germline V gives CDR1 SGHRS, CDR2 YFSETQ. CDR3 region: CASSLPGIQETQYF. The CDR3 DNA sequence: TGCGCCAGCAGCTTACCGGGAATTCAAGAGACCCAGTACTTC.

This clonotype was counted at least ten times. The chain has TRBV6-1 and TRBJ1-2; D remains unclear. Germline CDR1 reads MNHNS; CDR2 reads SASEGT. V shed 6 bases and J shed 0 bases, with 17 bases lying between them. The CDR3 consists of 16 residues. The CDR3: CASSPTKVPPNYGYTF. The CDR3 nucleotides are TGTGCCAGCAGCCCGACGAAGGTCCCCCCTAACTATGGCTACACCTTC.

V is TRBV5-6 and J is TRBJ2-1; perhaps TRBD2 as D (5 bases). This CDR3 has 14 residues. Trimming removed 9 bases at V and 0 bases at J, with 13 bases between. Germline V gene data show CDR1 as SGHDT and CDR2 as YYEEEE. The CDR3 DNA reads TGTGCCATCGGATCGGGGAGCTCCTACAATGAGCAGTTCTTC. Residues: CAIGSGSSYNEQFF.

This clonotype was counted at least ten times. This chain connects TRBV10-3 to TRBJ2-3; 7 bases match TRBD1. The V segment lost 5 bases and the J segment 3 bases; nucleotides outside the gene matches: 5. The CDR3 length is 14 residues. Germline CDR1 reads ENHRY; CDR2 reads SYGVKD. CDR3 residues: CAISLDRVTDTQYF. CDR3 nucleotide sequence: TGTGCCATCAGTCTCGACAGGGTGACAGATACGCAGTATTTT.

This clonotype was counted ten times or more. The chain joins TRBV5-1 to TRBJ2-3, with D perhaps matching TRBD2 (6 bases). From germline, CDR1 is SGHRS and CDR2 YFSETQ. V was cut by 6 bases and J by 2 bases, with 13 bases left in between. The CDR3 consists of 14 residues. CDR3 loop: CASNSGRFTDTQYF. CDR3 DNA sequence: TGCGCCAGCAATAGCGGCAGGTTCACAGATACGCAGTATTTT.

This clonotype was counted at least ten times. The V call is TRBV20-1, the J call TRBJ2-7; 8 bases match TRBD1. This CDR3 contains 14 residues. Germline CDR1 DFQATT, CDR2 SNEGSKA (reference sequence). V dropped 1 base and J dropped 4; count of bases not matched to a gene: 6. The CDR3 DNA reads TGCAGTGCTAGAGGGGGGACAGGCTCTTACGAGCAGTACTTC. Protein: CSARGGTGSYEQYF.

This clonotype came up many times. The chain uses TRBV5-4 and TRBJ2-7, with 12 bases fitting TRBD2. Unmatched junction bases numbered 11, after V lost 3 bases and J lost 7 bases. CDR1 is SGHNT, CDR2 YYREEE, per germline (reference sequence). This CDR3 contains 16 residues. For the CDR3, the DNA is TGTGCCAGCAGCTCACTAGCGGGGGGCCCTCAGGGAGAGCAGTACTTC. Residues: CASSSLAGGPQGEQYF.

Ten or more counts support this clonotype. V and J are TRBV28 and TRBJ1-3; D is unclear. This CDR3 has 10 amino acids. Germline CDR1 is MDHEN and CDR2 is SYDVKM. Trimming removed 6 bases at V and 4 bases at J, with 1 base between. The CDR3 loop is CASRGNTIYF. DNA for the CDR3: TGTGCCAGCAGAGGAAACACCATATATTTT. The full variable domain, its missing parts supplied by reference TRBV28 and TRBJ1-3, is DVKVTQSSRYLVKRTGEKVFLECVQDMDHENMFWYRQDPGLGLRLIYFSYDVKMKEKGDIPEGYSVSREKKERFSLILESASTNQTSMYLCASRGNTIYFGEGSWLTVV.

This clonotype was picked up many times. The rearrangement joins TRBV5-1 to TRBJ2-2; D is perhaps TRBD1 (6 bases). This CDR3 is built from 17 residues. V was pared by 3 bases and J by 0 bases, with 15 bases between. Germline assignment: CDR1 SGHRS and CDR2 YFSETQ. The chain's CDR3 is CASSSLPTGPNTGELFF. The CDR3 DNA sequence: TGCGCCAGCAGCTCCCTCCCGACAGGCCCGAACACCGGGGAGCTGTTTTTT.

This clonotype has at least ten counts. The chain carries TRBV5-1 and TRBJ2-1; no reliable D call. CDR1 is SGHRS, CDR2 YFSETQ, per germline. With 3 bases removed from V and 4 bases from J, the gap between germline ends came to 11 bases. This CDR3 contains 14 residues. The CDR3 coding sequence is TGCGCCAGCAGCTATATAGACGTATACAATGAGCAGTTCTTC. As protein: CASSYIDVYNEQFF.

This clonotype was picked up many times. This chain links TRBV10-2 with TRBJ2-3, with 11 nucleotides matching TRBD2. The CDR3 runs 18 residues. Losses at the gene ends were 2 bases for V and 1 base for J; bases not matched to a gene: 8. From germline, CDR1 is WSHSY and CDR2 SAAADI. CDR3: CASSEGSGGAAGTDTQYF. CDR3 sequence (DNA): TGCGCCAGCAGTGAGGGTAGCGGGGGGGCCGCGGGCACAGATACGCAGTATTTT.

The table lists this clonotype with many counts. The chain uses TRBV5-1 and TRBJ2-7, with D possibly matching TRBD1 (5 bases). The V gene's germline CDR1 is SGHRS and CDR2 YFSETQ. The CDR3 has 20 amino acids. Trimming left V 0 bases short and J 2 bases short, with 27 bases between. The CDR3 sequence is CASSLETLGNRGLEAYEQYV. The CDR3 region has the DNA TGCGCCAGCAGCTTGGAGACGCTAGGTAATAGGGGCCTTGAAGCCTACGAGCAGTACGTC.

There are many counts of this clonotype. V usage is TRBV29-1 and J usage is TRBJ2-3, with D possibly TRBD2 on 5 matching bases. V lost 1 base to trimming and J lost 2 bases, with 13 bases between them. The CDR3 extends over 15 amino acids. In germline, CDR1 is SQVTM, CDR2 ANQGSEA. DNA of the CDR3: TGCAGCGTTGAAGGTGCGGGTCTTTTCACAGATACGCAGTATTTT. Translated, it gives CSVEGAGLFTDTQYF.

Many counts were recorded for this clonotype. The CDR3 DNA reads TGCAGTGCTCCCTTGGGGAAGGGGTCTAGCTCCTATAATTCACCCCTCCACTTT. Translation gives CSAPLGKGSSSYNSPLHF. The rearrangement links TRBV20-1 to TRBJ1-6; a possible D gene is TRBD1 (5 bases). V was pared by 5 bases and J by 0 bases, with 20 bases between. CDR3 length: 18 residues. Per germline, CDR1 DFQATT and CDR2 SNEGSKA (reference sequence).

This clonotype has ten or more counts. The chain uses TRBV12-3 or TRBV12-4 and TRBJ1-1; D call uncertain. V was cut by 6 bases and J by 1 base, with 9 bases left in between. This CDR3 region has 13 residues. The CDR3 DNA reads TGTGCCAGCAGGATCCAGGAGAACACTGAAGCTTTCTTT. Translating it yields CASRIQENTEAFF.

This clonotype was observed many times. The chain joins TRBV5-1 to TRBJ1-1; weak D call: TRBD1 (6 bases). The CDR3 extends over 12 amino acids. The germline V gene has CDR1 SGHRS and CDR2 YFSETQ. V was trimmed by 1 base and J by 7 bases, leaving 8 bases between them. The CDR3 is CASSLMDSEAFF. CDR3 sequence (DNA): TGCGCCAGCAGCTTGATGGACAGTGAAGCTTTCTTT.